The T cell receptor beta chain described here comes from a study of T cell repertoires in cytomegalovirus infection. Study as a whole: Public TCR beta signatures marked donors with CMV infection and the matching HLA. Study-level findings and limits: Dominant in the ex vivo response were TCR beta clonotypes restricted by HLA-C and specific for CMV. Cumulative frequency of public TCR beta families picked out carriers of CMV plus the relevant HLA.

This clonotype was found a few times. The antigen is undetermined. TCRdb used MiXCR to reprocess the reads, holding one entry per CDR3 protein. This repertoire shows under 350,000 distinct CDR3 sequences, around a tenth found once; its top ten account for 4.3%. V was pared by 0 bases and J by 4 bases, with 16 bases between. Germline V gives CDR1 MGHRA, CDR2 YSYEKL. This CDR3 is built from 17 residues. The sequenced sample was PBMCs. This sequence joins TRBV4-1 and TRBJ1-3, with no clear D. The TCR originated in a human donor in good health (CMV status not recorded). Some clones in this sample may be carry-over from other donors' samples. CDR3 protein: CASSQDQAEAIGNTIYF. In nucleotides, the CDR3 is TGCGCCAGCAGCCAAGATCAGGCAGAAGCTATCGGAAACACCATATATTTT.